This entry lists 16 T cell receptor beta chains sequenced from one sample in a study of T cells in localized non-small cell lung cancer. Sequenced by immunoSEQ multiplex PCR; TCRdb stores in-frame clones only, minus some. Among about 17,000 clones, 85% to 90% were seen once, and the ten largest hold 3% to 4.5%. The sequencing here drew on peripheral blood, taken before any cancer treatment. Receptor source: a male donor at least 60 years old with stage II squamous cell lung carcinoma.

This chain connects TRBV28 to TRBJ2-7; D not resolved. Per the germline V gene, CDR1 is MDHEN and CDR2 is SYDVKM. CDR3 length: 13 residues. Deletions cut 3 bases from V and 2 bases from J, with 8 bases between. The CDR3, as DNA: TGTGCCAGCAGTTTCGTAGGGACCTACGAGCAGTACTTC. Its translation is CASSFVGTYEQYF.

The sample holds one count of this clone. The chain uses TRBV7-2 and TRBJ2-1; D gene uncertain. The CDR3 totals 15 residues. Germline V gene data show CDR1 as SGHTA and CDR2 as FQGNSA. Trimming removed 1 base from V and 9 bases from J, with 16 bases in between. DNA of the CDR3: TGTGCCAGCAGCTTAGTGGCTAGTGGGGTCGGTGAGCAGTTCTTC. This encodes CASSLVASGVGEQFF.

V is TRBV7-9 and J is TRBJ1-4, with D tentatively TRBD1 (5 bases). The CDR3 contains 14 residues. V was shortened by 2 bases and J by 7 bases, with 11 bases between the two germline ends. From germline, CDR1 is SEHNR and CDR2 FQNEAQ (reference sequence). In DNA, the CDR3 is TGTGCCAGCAGCTTAAATCAGGGAAGTGAAAAACTGTTTTTT. This translates into CASSLNQGSEKLFF. Full variable domain (remainder filled in from reference TRBV7-9 and TRBJ1-4): DTGVSQNPRHKITKRGQNVTFRCDPISEHNRLYWYRQTLGQGPEFLTYFQNEAQLEKSRLLSDRFSAERPKGSFSTLEIQRTEQGDSAMYLCASSLNQGSEKLFFGSGTQLSVL.

The V gene is TRBV11-3, the J gene TRBJ2-5; 12 bases are a match to TRBD2. Germline CDR1 and CDR2: SGHNT and YENEEA. The CDR3 has 16 residues. J was trimmed by 5 bases and V by 1 base; bases with no gene match: 5. The CDR3 protein is CASSLGLAGEGETQYF. The CDR3 nucleotides read TGTGCCAGCAGCTTAGGACTAGCGGGAGAGGGGGAGACCCAGTACTTC.

This chain connects TRBV2 to TRBJ1-3; the match to TRBD1 covers 7 bases. Germline CDR1 is SNHLY and CDR2 is FYNNEI. The CDR3 sequence is 14 residues long. With V trimmed by 5 bases and J by 3 bases, 4 bases remained unmatched. CDR3 nucleotides: TGTGCCAGCAGTTTTGACAGGGATGGAAACACCATATATTTT. Encoded protein: CASSFDRDGNTIYF.

The rearrangement joins TRBV6-1 to TRBJ2-1; D unresolved. With 5 bases removed from V and 8 bases from J, the gap between germline ends came to 13 bases. This CDR3 is built from 13 residues. Germline CDR1 MNHNS, CDR2 SASEGT. The CDR3 nucleotides are TGTGCCAGCAGTTCATTAGGCCAGCATGAGCAGTTCTTC. Protein: CASSSLGQHEQFF.

CDR3 loop: CAWSGTAISYEQYF. The DNA for the CDR3 is TGTGCCTGGAGCGGGACAGCGATTTCCTACGAGCAGTACTTC. This sequence joins TRBV30 and TRBJ2-7; TRBD1 matches at 7 bases. The V gene's germline CDR1 is GTSNPN and CDR2 SVGIG (reference sequence). Unmatched junction bases numbered 6, after V lost 3 bases and J lost 1 base. The CDR3 has 14 residues.

The chain carries TRBV9 and TRBJ2-3; 7 bases line up with TRBD1. Per germline, CDR1 SGDLS and CDR2 YYNGEE. J lost 3 bases, V lost 2 bases, and 0 bases had no gene match. CDR3 length: 13 amino acids. The CDR3 reads CASSVTGTDTQYF. DNA for the CDR3: TGTGCCAGCAGCGTGACAGGGACAGATACGCAGTATTTT.

This clone is a singleton in its sample. The chain recombines TRBV27 with TRBJ2-7, with D perhaps TRBD1 (5 bases). The CDR3 length is 16 residues. V was shortened by 6 bases and J by 2 bases, with 20 bases between the two germline ends. Per germline, CDR1 MNHEY and CDR2 SMNVEV (reference sequence). DNA of the CDR3: TGTGCCAGCAGCTACCTGGGGCCCCCCACTACCTACGAGCAGTACTTC. This sequence encodes CASSYLGPPTTYEQYF.

V gene TRBV7-9 combines with J gene TRBJ2-5; D is unclear. The CDR3 has 15 amino acids. The V gene's germline CDR1 is SEHNR and CDR2 FQNEAQ (reference sequence). V was cut by 11 bases and J by 2 bases, with 21 bases left in between. The CDR3 reads CAGVYGSTIQETQYF. CDR3 sequence (DNA): TGTGCCGGGGTCTACGGCAGTACGATACAAGAGACCCAGTACTTC.

This CDR3 reads CASSSRDSPYEQYF. The CDR3, as DNA: TGTGCCAGCAGTTCCCGGGACAGCCCCTACGAGCAGTACTTC. The V call is TRBV28, the J call TRBJ2-7; 7 bases align to TRBD1. The CDR3 consists of 14 residues. Germline trimming cut 4 bases from V and 2 bases from J; bases unmatched to any gene: 5. Germline assignment: CDR1 MDHEN and CDR2 SYDVKM.

The chain couples TRBV5-4 to TRBJ2-3, with TRBD2 matching over 7 bases. Germline trimming cut 4 bases from V and 0 bases from J; bases unmatched to any gene: 8. Germline CDR1 is SGHNT and CDR2 is YYREEE (reference sequence). The length of the CDR3 is 16 residues. The CDR3, as DNA: TGTGCCAGCAGCCGTCGGACTAGTTGGAGCACAGATACGCAGTATTTT. Amino acid sequence: CASSRRTSWSTDTQYF.

The chain links TRBV10-3 to TRBJ2-7; 12 nucleotides agree with TRBD2. Germline trimming cut 8 bases from V and 6 bases from J; bases unmatched to any gene: 8. The germline gives CDR1 ENHRY, CDR2 SYGVKD. The CDR3 is 14 amino acids. Here the CDR3 reads CAIGSLAGGPEQYF. CDR3 sequence (DNA): TGTGCCATCGGCTCGCTAGCGGGAGGGCCCGAGCAGTACTTC.

The chain couples TRBV5-1 to TRBJ2-1, with 7 nucleotides matching TRBD2. Germline CDR1 SGHRS, CDR2 YFSETQ. The junction had 3 bases not matched to a gene; V was cut back by 1 base and J by 2 bases. The CDR3 contains 15 residues. The CDR3 DNA reads as TGCGCCAGCAGCTTGACCGGGACTACCTACAATGAGCAGTTCTTC. Encoded protein: CASSLTGTTYNEQFF.

The chain has TRBV6-6 and TRBJ1-5; D is uncertain. Trimming removed 0 bases from V and 0 bases from J, with 9 bases in between. The length of the CDR3 is 16 residues. The V gene's germline CDR1 is MNHNY and CDR2 SVGAGI (reference sequence). The CDR3 coding sequence is TGTGCCAGCAGTTACTCCCCGGGCTATAGCAATCAGCCCCAGCATTTT. Its protein is CASSYSPGYSNQPQHF.

The chain carries TRBV27 and TRBJ1-4; unclear D gene. The V and J ends lost 3 bases and 7 bases respectively, with 6 bases between them. In germline, CDR1 is MNHEY, CDR2 SMNVEV (reference sequence). The CDR3 is 12 amino acids. DNA for the CDR3: TGTGCCAGCAGTTTGAAGAGTGAAAAACTGTTTTTT. Protein sequence: CASSLKSEKLFF.